The 20 T cell receptor beta chains given below trace back to one sample, sequenced in a study of cytomegalovirus exposure and HLA in healthy donors. PCR was performed using 60 Vbeta and 13 Jbeta primers. TCRdb keeps only in-frame clones here, not all; method: immunoSEQ multiplex PCR. The table lists about 210,000 clones, 82% of them singletons, with roughly 6% in the top ten. The material sequenced was PBMCs. The receptors were gathered from a man in his forties in good health and CMV-seropositive.

The chain combines TRBV23-1 with TRBJ2-1; the match to TRBD1 covers 8 bases. TRBV23-1 is an ORF, with its function uncertain. The V and J ends lost 0 bases and 7 bases, in that order; junction bases with no gene match: 8. The CDR3 runs 16 residues. Written as DNA, the CDR3 is TGCGCCAGCAGTCAATCTATGGCAGGGGGCCCGAATGAGCAGTTCTTC. This encodes CASSQSMAGGPNEQFF.

This clone was picked up a small number of times. The J gene is TRBJ1-1, the V gene TRBV29-1, with D unresolved. The V gene lost 6 bases and the J gene lost 4 bases, with 15 bases spanning the gap. This CDR3 region has 13 residues. In germline, CDR1 is SQVTM, CDR2 ANQGSEA. CDR3 in DNA: TGCAGCGTCGCGGGCGGATTGAGCACTGAAGCTTTCTTT. This gives the protein CSVAGGLSTEAFF.

The chain recombines TRBV21-1 with TRBJ2-7; TRBD1 is the table's D call, not checked against the DNA. TRBV21-1 is labeled a pseudogene. CDR3 size: 15 residues. CDR3 DNA: TGTGCCAGCACCCGACAGGCAGGGTGGGACCACGAGCAGTACGTC. It is translated as CASTRQAGWDHEQYV.

This clone was observed a handful of times. The CDR3 DNA is TGTGCCATCAGTGAGGGAGGGAGTGCCCGCCCCAATGAGCAGTTCTTC. It specifies CAISEGGSARPNEQFF. The chain employs TRBV10-3 and TRBJ2-1; possibly TRBD2 for D (6 bases). Trimming stripped 2 bases from V and 6 bases from J, with 17 bases between. Germline lookup yields CDR1 ENHRY and CDR2 SYGVKD. The CDR3 runs 16 residues.

The V call is TRBV27, the J call TRBJ2-7; 8 bases map to TRBD2. Germline trimming cut 5 bases from V and 6 bases from J; bases unmatched to any gene: 3. CDR1 MNHEY and CDR2 SMNVEV come from the germline V gene (reference sequence). The CDR3 consists of 12 residues. The CDR3 sequence: CASSVRGGEQYV. The CDR3 DNA reads TGTGCCAGCAGTGTCCGGGGGGGCGAGCAGTACGTC.

The V and J genes are TRBV7-9 and TRBJ1-2; D gene uncertain. V lost 2 bases and J lost 4, with 17 bases in between. Germline assignment: CDR1 SEHNR and CDR2 FQNEAQ (reference sequence). This CDR3 region has 16 residues. CDR3 residues: CASSLNTITESYGYTF. The CDR3 DNA sequence: TGTGCCAGCAGCTTAAACACAATTACAGAGAGCTATGGCTACACCTTC.

The chain has TRBV5-1 and TRBJ2-3, with D maybe TRBD1 (6 bases). Germline-derived CDR1 and CDR2 are SGHRS and YFSETQ. This CDR3 spans 14 amino acids. V lost 6 bases to trimming and J lost 0 bases, with 11 bases between them. CDR3 nucleotides: TGCGCCAGCAACGGACAGAGGAGCACAGATACGCAGTATTTT. Encoded protein: CASNGQRSTDTQYF.

This clone was counted only a few times. The chain couples TRBV18 to TRBJ2-1; 11 nucleotides line up with TRBD2. Germline assignment: CDR1 KGHSH and CDR2 LQKENI. V was pared by 1 base and J by 5 bases, with 1 base of the junction left unmatched. The CDR3 spans 15 residues. Written as DNA, the CDR3 is TGTGCCAGCTCACCACGACTAGCGGGAAACAATGAGCAGTTCTTC. It yields the protein CASSPRLAGNNEQFF.

The chain uses TRBV29-1 and TRBJ1-1; TRBD1 aligns across 7 bases. Germline V gene lookup returns CDR1 SQVTM and CDR2 ANQGSEA. V shed 6 bases, J shed 3 bases, and the junction held 4 bases outside the gene matches. The CDR3 extends over 12 amino acids. The CDR3 DNA is TGCAGCGTATCGACAGGGTACACTGAAGCTTTCTTT. Amino acids: CSVSTGYTEAFF.

CDR3 nucleotides: TGCGCCAGCAGCTTGGCTAGCGGGAGGGGTGCTGAGCAGTTCTTC. Translated, it gives CASSLASGRGAEQFF. The gene calls are TRBV5-1 and TRBJ2-1; 12 bases match TRBD2. This CDR3 has 15 residues. Trimming cost V 0 bases and J 9 bases; bases outside gene matches: 4. CDR1 is SGHRS, CDR2 YFSETQ, per germline.

The chain is built from TRBV2 and TRBJ1-5; TRBD1 matches 8 bases. CDR3 length: 15 residues. The J segment lost 6 bases and the V segment lost 6 bases, leaving 10 bases of the junction unmatched. CDR1 SNHLY and CDR2 FYNNEI come from the germline V gene. CDR3: CASSSSGQAFQPQHF. The CDR3 DNA reads TGTGCCAGCAGCTCCTCGGGACAGGCTTTTCAGCCCCAGCATTTT.

V usage is TRBV11-2 and J usage is TRBJ2-1, with D perhaps TRBD2 (5 bases). Germline CDR1 is SGHAT and CDR2 is FQNNGV. The CDR3 is 13 residues long. The V end was cut by 4 bases, the J end by 9 bases, with 13 bases between. CDR3 in DNA: TGTGCCAGCAGCTCCGAGGGCCTGGGTGAGCAGTTCTTC. As protein: CASSSEGLGEQFF.

V gene TRBV13 combines with J gene TRBJ2-3, with D possibly matching TRBD1 (5 bases). The germline V gene encodes CDR1 PRHDT and CDR2 FYEKMQ (reference sequence). V lost 5 bases to trimming and J lost 5 bases, with 11 bases between them. This CDR3 has 13 residues. CDR3: CASSAEDKDTQYF. In nucleotides, the CDR3 is TGTGCCAGCAGCGCCGAGGACAAAGATACGCAGTATTTT.

Concerning this clone: At one of its ends the junction is not consistent with the germline gene, which may arise from a read error. This chain uses TRBV7-7 with TRBJ2-2; D is possibly TRBD2 (6 bases). This CDR3 region has 15 residues. CDR1 is SSHAT and CDR2 is FNYEAQ in the germline V gene (reference sequence). This chain's CDR3 is CASSLSGAGTGELFF. The DNA for the CDR3 is TGTGCTAGCAGCTTATCGGGAGCGGGCACCGGGGAGCTGTTTTTT.

This clone has only a few counts. CDR3 in DNA: TGTGCCGGGACTAGCGGAGGCACAGATACGCAGTATTTT. This translates into CAGTSGGTDTQYF. V and J are TRBV7-9 and TRBJ2-3; 11 nucleotides line up with TRBD2. Unmatched junction bases numbered 2, after V lost 11 bases and J lost 1 base. CDR3 length: 13 amino acids. Germline CDR1 SEHNR, CDR2 FQNEAQ (reference sequence).

Details on this clone: This same CDR3 is encoded by further DNA sequences in the sample. CDR3 sequence reads: CASSIGGSYNEQFF. CDR3 nucleotides: TGTGCCAGTAGTATCGGCGGGAGCTACAATGAGCAGTTCTTC. The chain couples TRBV19 to TRBJ2-1, with 7 positions matching TRBD2. Germline V gene lookup returns CDR1 LNHDA and CDR2 SQIVND (reference sequence). The CDR3 loop spans 14 amino acids. V shed 3 bases, J shed 3 bases, and the junction held 2 bases outside the gene matches.

V is TRBV27 and J is TRBJ1-2; 7 positions agree with TRBD1. V dropped 5 bases and J dropped 4; count of bases not matched to a gene: 1. CDR1 and CDR2 (germline): MNHEY, SMNVEV (reference sequence). The CDR3 spans 12 residues. The CDR3 sequence: CASSKGAYGYTF. The CDR3 bases are TGTGCCAGCAGTAAGGGGGCCTATGGCTACACCTTC.

CDR3 in amino acids: CASSVDPQATDTQYF. CDR3 DNA: TGTGCCAGCAGCGTAGACCCCCAGGCCACAGATACGCAGTATTTT. The chain uses TRBV9 and TRBJ2-3; D gene uncertain. The CDR3 extends over 15 amino acids. V was clipped by 0 bases and J by 2 bases, with 10 bases between them. From germline, CDR1 is SGDLS and CDR2 YYNGEE.

The chain recombines TRBV29-1 with TRBJ1-1; no definite D call. Deletions cut 4 bases from V and 1 base from J, with 10 bases between. Germline V gene sequence: CDR1 SQVTM, CDR2 ANQGSEA. The length of the CDR3 is 13 residues. CDR3 loop: CSVVQLPNTEAFF. For the CDR3, the DNA is TGCAGCGTTGTCCAGTTACCGAACACTGAAGCTTTCTTT.

This clone was found once. This rearrangement joins TRBV5-1 to TRBJ2-1; D possibly corresponds to TRBD1 (5 bases). Germline assignment: CDR1 SGHRS and CDR2 YFSETQ. The CDR3 has 12 residues. V lost 4 bases and J lost 8, with 10 bases in between. CDR3 sequence reads: CASSGQGHEQFF. The CDR3 DNA sequence: TGCGCCAGCAGCGGCCAGGGCCATGAGCAGTTCTTC.